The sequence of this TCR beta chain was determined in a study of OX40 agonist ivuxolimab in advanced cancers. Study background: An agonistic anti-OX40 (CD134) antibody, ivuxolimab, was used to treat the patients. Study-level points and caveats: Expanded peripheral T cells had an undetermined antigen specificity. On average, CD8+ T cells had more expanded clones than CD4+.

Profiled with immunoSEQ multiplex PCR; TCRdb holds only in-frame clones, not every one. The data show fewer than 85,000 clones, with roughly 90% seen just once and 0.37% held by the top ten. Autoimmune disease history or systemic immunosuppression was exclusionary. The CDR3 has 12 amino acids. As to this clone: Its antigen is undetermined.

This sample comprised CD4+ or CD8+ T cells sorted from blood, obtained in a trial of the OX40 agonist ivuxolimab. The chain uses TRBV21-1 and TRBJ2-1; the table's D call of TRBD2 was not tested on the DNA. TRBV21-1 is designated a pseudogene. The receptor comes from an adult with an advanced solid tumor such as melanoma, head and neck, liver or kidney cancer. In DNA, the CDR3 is TGTGCCAGCAGCAGTTCGACTTGTGAGCAGTTCTTC. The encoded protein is CASSSSTCEQFF.